Detailed here is one TCR beta chain. Its antigen is unknown. CD45RO-CCR7+CD27+CD95- marked naive CD8+ T cells. This specimen belongs to a study of CXCR3-negative and CXCR3-positive naive CD8 T cells. The authors prepared UMI-labeled TRB cDNA libraries by 5' RACE. No DNA is given; TCRdb re-called the 5' RACE reads and lists each CDR3 protein once. In all, the sample yields roughly 65,000 distinct CDR3 sequences. Germline values: CDR1 SGHNT, CDR2 YENEEA. This CDR3 is built from 17 residues. Whole-study results and caveats: Within a donor, both naive subsets shared TRBV-TRBJ usage, unlike memory cells. CXCR3-positive naive cells had TRB CDR3s that were more hydrophobic than CXCR3-negative naive cells had. Each naive subset displayed comparably high diversity, whereas memory CD8+ cells displayed much lower diversity.

The sequencing sample was made of naive CXCR3+ CD8+ T cells from blood. As for subset: CD45RO-CCR7+CD27+CD95- naive CD8+ T cells expressing CXCR3 (TNR3+). The receptor was derived from a human donor in good health. Some clones in this sample may be carry-over from other donors' samples. This rearrangement joins TRBV11-3 to TRBJ2-5; TCRdb gives TRBD1 as the D gene, but with no DNA this cannot be confirmed. CDR3 sequence: CASSQLVVTEPLETQYF.